The 15 T cell receptor beta chains below come from one sample, sequenced in a study of T cell changes during pregnancy in multiple sclerosis. TCRdb's copy holds only in-frame clones and misses some; the assay was immunoSEQ multiplex PCR. The data contain approximately 100,000 clones, about 94% of them singletons. The sample in question was peripheral blood, obtained before pregnancy. Receptors originate from a female donor with multiple sclerosis, enrolled in a pregnancy study.

V usage is TRBV6-1 and J usage is TRBJ1-4, with D tentatively TRBD1 (5 bases). The CDR3 is 15 residues long. Trimming took off 6 bases at V and 2 bases at J, with 13 bases between the two ends. Germline-derived CDR1 and CDR2 are MNHNS and SASEGT. The CDR3 sequence is CASRMEGRTNEKLFF. For the CDR3, the DNA is TGTGCCAGCAGGATGGAGGGGCGGACTAATGAAAAACTGTTTTTT.

This rearrangement joins TRBV27 to TRBJ2-5; D possibly corresponds to TRBD1 (5 bases). The germline V gene has CDR1 MNHEY and CDR2 SMNVEV (reference sequence). V shed 0 bases and J shed 5 bases, with 10 bases lying between them. The CDR3 length is 14 residues. As DNA, the CDR3 is TGTGCCAGCAGTTTATCGGGGCCTTGGGAGACCCAGTACTTC. Its translation: CASSLSGPWETQYF.

J is TRBJ1-1 and V is TRBV6-5, with a tentative D call TRBD1 (6 bases). This CDR3 has 14 residues. Looked up from germline, CDR1 is MNHEY and CDR2 is SVGAGI. Trimming left V 5 bases short and J 7 bases short, with 17 bases between. CDR3 nucleotide sequence: TGTGCCAGCAGTATAAGTGGGAGACAGGATGAAGCTTTCTTT. Amino acid sequence: CASSISGRQDEAFF.

The genes are TRBV7-2 and TRBJ2-2, with 11 bases aligning to TRBD2. The CDR3 consists of 18 residues. The germline gives CDR1 SGHTA, CDR2 FQGNSA. V was pared by 5 bases and J by 4 bases, with 12 bases of the junction left unmatched. The CDR3 region is CASSPGIAGGGSTGELFF. In DNA form, the CDR3 reads TGTGCCAGCAGCCCTGGGATAGCGGGAGGGGGTTCCACCGGGGAGCTGTTTTTT.

This clone was counted a single time. Here the CDR3 DNA reads TGTGCCAGCAGCCAGACAGGGGTCCACGAGCAGTACTTC. Translating gives CASSQTGVHEQYF. The genes are TRBV5-6 and TRBJ2-7; 8 nucleotides agree with TRBD1. The CDR3 length is 13 residues. Losses at the gene ends were 4 bases for V and 5 bases for J; bases not matched to a gene: 5. Germline CDR1 is SGHDT and CDR2 is YYEEEE.

The CDR3 coding sequence is TGTGCCAGTAGTACTACGGGAATCGGCACAGATACGCAGTATTTT. Amino acid sequence: CASSTTGIGTDTQYF. The gene calls are TRBV19 and TRBJ2-3, with a tentative D call TRBD2 (5 bases). CDR1 and CDR2 (germline): LNHDA, SQIVND (reference sequence). V was clipped by 4 bases and J by 1 base, with 12 bases between them. The CDR3 totals 15 residues. The whole variable domain, filled in from reference TRBV19 and TRBJ2-3, reads DGGITQSPKYLFRKEGQNVTLSCEQNLNHDAMYWYRQDPGQGLRLIYYSQIVNDFQKGDIAEGYSVSREKKESFPLTVTSAQKNPTAFYLCASSTTGIGTDTQYFGPGTRLTVL.

The chain links TRBV27 to TRBJ1-2; a weak D match, TRBD1 (6 bases). Trimming left V 6 bases short and J 6 bases short, with 17 bases between. From germline, CDR1 is MNHEY and CDR2 SMNVEV (reference sequence). This CDR3 has 14 residues. The CDR3 is CASSPGGLLDGYTF. CDR3 nucleotides: TGTGCCAGCAGCCCTGGGGGCCTTTTGGATGGCTACACCTTC.

CDR3 bases: TGTGCCAGCAGTCAATGGGACTACCGGAAAGACGAGCAGTACTTC. The encoded protein is CASSQWDYRKDEQYF. This chain connects TRBV28 to TRBJ2-7; 7 nucleotides line up with TRBD2. Germline lookup yields CDR1 MDHEN and CDR2 SYDVKM. CDR3 length: 15 residues. Trimming at V came to 5 bases and at J to 5 bases, leaving 12 bases not matched to a gene.

In DNA, the CDR3 is TGTGCCAGCAGTTTTTCCAGGGTTTGGAGGGGCGCAGATACGCAGTATTTT. Translated: CASSFSRVWRGADTQYF. This rearrangement joins TRBV27 to TRBJ2-3, with D perhaps TRBD2 (6 bases). Germline V lookup: CDR1 MNHEY, CDR2 SMNVEV (reference sequence). There are 17 residues in the CDR3. Trimming took 3 bases from V and 4 from J, leaving 20 bases between them.

The chain's CDR3 is CASSLVAGGYGYTF. CDR3 coding DNA: TGTGCCAGCAGTTTGGTGGCAGGGGGCTATGGCTACACCTTC. V and J are TRBV28 and TRBJ1-2, with TRBD1 matching over 7 bases. V was pared by 3 bases and J by 4 bases, with 5 bases of the junction left unmatched. This CDR3 region has 14 residues. Germline lookup yields CDR1 MDHEN and CDR2 SYDVKM.

The gene calls are TRBV30 and TRBJ2-2; 9 bases are shared with TRBD2. This CDR3 has 19 residues. V lost 2 bases and J lost 0; bases outside the gene matches: 13. Germline CDR1 reads GTSNPN; CDR2 reads SVGIG (reference sequence). The CDR3 DNA sequence: TGTGCCTGGAGTTTATACATAACTAGCGGGTGGTCGAACACCGGGGAGCTGTTTTTT. Amino acids: CAWSLYITSGWSNTGELFF.

This chain joins TRBV2 and TRBJ1-1, with no clear D. Germline loops: CDR1 SNHLY, CDR2 FYNNEI. V dropped 6 bases and J dropped 1 base, with 3 bases sitting between them. This CDR3 has 11 amino acids. CDR3 in amino acids: CASRRNTEAFF. DNA for the CDR3: TGTGCCAGCAGGCGGAACACTGAAGCTTTCTTT.

V gene TRBV2 combines with J gene TRBJ2-3; 9 bases match TRBD2. The CDR3 is 15 residues long. V dropped 2 bases and J dropped 5; count of bases not matched to a gene: 5. In germline, CDR1 is SNHLY, CDR2 FYNNEI. CDR3 sequence: CASSERSGSGDTQYF. The CDR3 region has the DNA TGTGCCAGCAGTGAACGTAGCGGGAGCGGAGATACGCAGTATTTT.

The rearrangement joins TRBV27 to TRBJ2-7; TRBD2 might be the D (5 bases). Germline V gives CDR1 MNHEY, CDR2 SMNVEV (reference sequence). The length of the CDR3 is 12 residues. Between the trimmed V and J ends, which lost 7 bases and 3 bases, there was a span of 10 bases. Here the CDR3 reads CASKDFNYEQYF. The CDR3 DNA reads TGTGCCAGCAAGGACTTTAACTACGAGCAGTACTTC.

This chain uses TRBV5-1 with TRBJ2-1; D is unclear. This CDR3 is 13 amino acids long. V was cut by 5 bases and J by 4 bases, with 10 bases left in between. In germline, CDR1 is SGHRS, CDR2 YFSETQ. CDR3 DNA sequence: TGCGCCAGCAGGGAACCTAGGTACAATGAGCAGTTCTTC. Translating gives CASREPRYNEQFF. The full variable domain, completed using reference TRBV5-1 and TRBJ2-1, is KAGVTQTPRYLIKTRGQQVTLSCSPISGHRSVSWYQQTPGQGLQFLFEYFSETQRNKGNFPGRFSGRQFSNSRSEMNVSTLELGDSALYLCASREPRYNEQFFGPGTRLTVL.